This passage covers 5 T cell receptor beta chains from one sample sequenced in a study of T cell clonality in common variable immunodeficiency. Points from the study as a whole: Reportedly, TCR beta sequences from common variable immunodeficiency showed fewer deletions and N-nucleotide insertions.

Some clones are missing from TCRdb's copy, which holds only in-frame ones; the method was immunoSEQ multiplex PCR. The table lists tens of thousands of clones, with no singletons. Antigen specificity for these receptors is unknown. Sequencing was performed on peripheral blood mononuclear cells. The receptors come from a human donor with common variable immunodeficiency.

Notes on this clone: The read falls 3 residues short of the CDR3 end, and the missing part is taken from the germline J gene. Other DNA sequences in this sample translate to the same CDR3. J is TRBJ1-6 and V is TRBV19; no reliable D call. The germline V gene encodes CDR1 LNHDA and CDR2 SQIVND (reference sequence). This CDR3 has 13 residues. V was pared by 4 bases and J by 9 bases, with 10 bases between. CDR3 bases read: TGTGCCAGTAGTACCACCTGGGCTTCACCC. Translating it yields CASSTTWASP. The whole CDR3 region reads CASSTTWASPLHF.

This clone was seen only a few times. Sequencing ends 3 residues short of the CDR3 end; the germline J gene provides the rest. The chain recombines TRBV19 with TRBJ2-2, with 11 bases identical to TRBD1. This CDR3 comprises 15 residues. Germline V gene sequence: CDR1 LNHDA, CDR2 SQIVND (reference sequence). V dropped 6 bases and J dropped 4; count of bases not matched to a gene: 4. CDR3 DNA, as far as it was read: TGTGCCAGTAGAGCCGGGACAGGGGGCACCGGGGAG. Its translation is CASRAGTGGTGE. The whole CDR3 reads CASRAGTGGTGELFF.

This clone has a count of ten or more. The sequenced part of the CDR3 DNA is TGTGCCAGCAACCAGGGTGGACGGGGGGGACTCTACGAG. This translates into CASNQGGRGGLYE. The full CDR3 sequence reads CASNQGGRGGLYEQYF. V gene TRBV12-3 or TRBV12-4 combines with J gene TRBJ2-7, with TRBD2 matching over 8 bases. The CDR3 extends 3 residues past the end of the read, so its final part is completed from the germline J gene. The trim removed 7 bases at V and 3 bases at J, leaving 14 bases unmatched. The CDR3 runs to 16 residues.

Comments on this clone: The DNA ends 3 residues before the CDR3 does, and the rest of the CDR3 is filled in from the germline J gene. The chain links TRBV13 to TRBJ2-5, with a tentative D call TRBD1 (6 bases). V lost 4 bases to trimming and J lost 1 base, with 7 bases between them. The V gene's germline CDR1 is PRHDT and CDR2 FYEKMQ (reference sequence). This CDR3 spans 13 amino acids. The CDR3 bases that were read are TGTGCCAGCAGCTGGGACATCCAAGAGACC. Residues: CASSWDIQET. The CDR3 in its entirety is CASSWDIQETQYF.

This clone was detected many times. The CDR3 is cut off 3 residues early in the read; its end comes from the germline J gene. This chain connects TRBV29-1 to TRBJ2-5; D is ambiguous. Germline V lookup: CDR1 SQVTM, CDR2 ANQGSEA. V was trimmed by 4 bases and J by 0 bases, leaving 3 bases between them. The CDR3 length is 11 residues. The CDR3 is CSVAYQETQYF. The covered CDR3 bases are TGCAGCGTTGCCTACCAAGAGACC. Full variable domain (missing parts from reference TRBV29-1 and TRBJ2-5): SAVISQKPSRDICQRGTSLTIQCQVDSQVTMMFWYRQQPGQSLTLIATANQGSEATYESGFVIDKFPISRPNLTFSTLTVSNMSPEDSSIYLCSVAYQETQYFGPGTRLLVL.